This T cell receptor beta chain was profiled in a study of brain metastases from non-small cell lung cancer. After removal of 5 bases from V and 5 bases from J, the junction contained 8 bases not matched to a gene. The germline V gene encodes CDR1 SGHTA and CDR2 FQGTGA. The CDR3 is made up of 14 amino acids. Produced via immunoSEQ multiplex PCR; TCRdb's table is partial and in-frame only. Among about 4,600 clones listed, approximately 90% were seen once. Remarks on this clone: Antigen unknown.

Study results and caveats: TCR repertoires overlapped largely between brain metastases and matched primaries. In 50% to 80% of brain metastases, T-cell clones were expanded compared with matched primary tumors.

Input material: tissue from a brain metastasis. This TCR derives from a donor at least 40 years old with non-small cell lung cancer. The chain couples TRBV7-3 to TRBJ2-5; 7 bases map to TRBD1. This CDR3 is CASSMGQFAETQYF. The CDR3 DNA reads TGTGCCAGCAGCATGGGACAGTTTGCGGAGACCCAGTACTTC. The full variable domain, its missing parts supplied by reference TRBV7-3 and TRBJ2-5, is GAGVSQTPSNKVTEKGKYVELRCDPISGHTALYWYRQSLGQGPEFLIYFQGTGAADDSGLPNDRFFAVRPEGSVSTLKIQRTERGDSAVYLCASSMGQFAETQYFGPGTRLLVL.